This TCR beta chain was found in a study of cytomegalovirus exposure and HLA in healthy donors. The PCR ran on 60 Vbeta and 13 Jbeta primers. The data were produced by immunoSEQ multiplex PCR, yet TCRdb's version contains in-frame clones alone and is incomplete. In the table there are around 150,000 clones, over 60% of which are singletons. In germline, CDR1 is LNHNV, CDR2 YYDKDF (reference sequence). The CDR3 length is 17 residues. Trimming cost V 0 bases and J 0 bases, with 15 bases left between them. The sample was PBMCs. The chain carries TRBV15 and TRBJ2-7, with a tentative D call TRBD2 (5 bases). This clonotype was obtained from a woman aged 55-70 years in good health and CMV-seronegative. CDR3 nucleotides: TGTGCCACCAGCAGAGATCTACCGGGAAGTTACTCCTACGAGCAGTACTTC. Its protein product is CATSRDLPGSYSYEQYF.